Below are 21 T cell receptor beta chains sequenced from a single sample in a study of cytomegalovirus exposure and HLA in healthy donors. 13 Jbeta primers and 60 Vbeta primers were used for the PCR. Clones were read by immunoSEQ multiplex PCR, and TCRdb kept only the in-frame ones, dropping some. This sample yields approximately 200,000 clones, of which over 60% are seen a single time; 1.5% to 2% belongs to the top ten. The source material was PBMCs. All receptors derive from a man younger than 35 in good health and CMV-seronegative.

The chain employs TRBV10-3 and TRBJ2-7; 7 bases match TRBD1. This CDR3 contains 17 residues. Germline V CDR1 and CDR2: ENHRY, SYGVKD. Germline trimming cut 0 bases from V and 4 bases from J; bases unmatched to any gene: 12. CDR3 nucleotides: TGTGCCATCAGTGAGTCAGGGGGCGCCTCGGACATTTACGAGCAGTACTTC. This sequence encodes CAISESGGASDIYEQYF.

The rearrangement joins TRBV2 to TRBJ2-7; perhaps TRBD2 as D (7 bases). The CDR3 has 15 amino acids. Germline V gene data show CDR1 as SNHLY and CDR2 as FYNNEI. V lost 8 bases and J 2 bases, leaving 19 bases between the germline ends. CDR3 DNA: TGTGCCAGCCAAGCGGGACACACAAAGACCTACGAGCAGTACTTC. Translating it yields CASQAGHTKTYEQYF.

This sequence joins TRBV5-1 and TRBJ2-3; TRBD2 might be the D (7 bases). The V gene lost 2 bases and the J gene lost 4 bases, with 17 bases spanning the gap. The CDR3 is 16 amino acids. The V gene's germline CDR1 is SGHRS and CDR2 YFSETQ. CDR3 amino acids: CASSFQRGGAADTQYF. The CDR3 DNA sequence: TGCGCCAGCAGCTTTCAACGTGGGGGGGCTGCAGATACGCAGTATTTT. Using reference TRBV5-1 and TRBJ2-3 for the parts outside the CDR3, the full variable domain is KAGVTQTPRYLIKTRGQQVTLSCSPISGHRSVSWYQQTPGQGLQFLFEYFSETQRNKGNFPGRFSGRQFSNSRSEMNVSTLELGDSALYLCASSFQRGGAADTQYFGPGTRLTVL.

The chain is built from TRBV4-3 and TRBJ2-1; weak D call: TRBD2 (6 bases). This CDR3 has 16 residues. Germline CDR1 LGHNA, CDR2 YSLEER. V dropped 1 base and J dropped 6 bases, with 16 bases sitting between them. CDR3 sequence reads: CASSQVRRETSNEQFF. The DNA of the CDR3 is TGCGCCAGCAGCCAAGTGCGGAGGGAAACGTCCAATGAGCAGTTCTTC.

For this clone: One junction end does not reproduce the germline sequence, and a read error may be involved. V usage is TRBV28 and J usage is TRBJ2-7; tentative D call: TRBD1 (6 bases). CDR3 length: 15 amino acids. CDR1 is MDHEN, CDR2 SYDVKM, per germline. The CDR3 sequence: CASSSPGTLTYEQYF. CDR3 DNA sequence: TGTGCCAGCAGTTCCCCCGGGACACTAACCTATGAGCAGTACTTC.

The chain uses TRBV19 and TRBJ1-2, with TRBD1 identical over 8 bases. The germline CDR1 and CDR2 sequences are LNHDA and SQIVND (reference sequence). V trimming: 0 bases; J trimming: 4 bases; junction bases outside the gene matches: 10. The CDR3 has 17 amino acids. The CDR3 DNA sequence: TGTGCCAGTAGTATAGATTCCCCCGGGACAGGATTCTATGGCTACACCTTC. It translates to CASSIDSPGTGFYGYTF.

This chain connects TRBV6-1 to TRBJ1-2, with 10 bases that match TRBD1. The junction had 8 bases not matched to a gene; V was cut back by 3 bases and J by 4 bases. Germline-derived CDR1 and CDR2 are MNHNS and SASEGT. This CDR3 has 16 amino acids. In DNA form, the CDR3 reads TGTGCCAGCAGTGAGGCCGGGACAGGGGCTGTCTATGGCTACACCTTC. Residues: CASSEAGTGAVYGYTF.

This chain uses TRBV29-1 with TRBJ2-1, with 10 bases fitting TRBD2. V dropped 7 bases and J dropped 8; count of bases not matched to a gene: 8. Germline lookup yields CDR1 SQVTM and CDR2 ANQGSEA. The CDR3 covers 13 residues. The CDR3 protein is CSAELAGEYEQFF. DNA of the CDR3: TGCAGCGCCGAGCTAGCGGGAGAATATGAGCAGTTCTTC.

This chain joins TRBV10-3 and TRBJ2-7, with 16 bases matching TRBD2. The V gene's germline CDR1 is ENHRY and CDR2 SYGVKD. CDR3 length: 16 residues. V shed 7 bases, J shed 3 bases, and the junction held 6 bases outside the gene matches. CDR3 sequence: CAIIGTSGGAGYEQYF. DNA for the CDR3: TGTGCCATCATCGGGACTAGCGGGGGGGCCGGCTACGAGCAGTACTTC.

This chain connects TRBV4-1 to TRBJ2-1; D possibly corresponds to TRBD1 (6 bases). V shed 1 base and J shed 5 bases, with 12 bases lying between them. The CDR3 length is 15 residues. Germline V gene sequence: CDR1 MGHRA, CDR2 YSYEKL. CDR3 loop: CASSQGQDTNNEQFF. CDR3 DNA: TGCGCCAGCAGCCAAGGACAGGACACGAACAATGAGCAGTTCTTC.

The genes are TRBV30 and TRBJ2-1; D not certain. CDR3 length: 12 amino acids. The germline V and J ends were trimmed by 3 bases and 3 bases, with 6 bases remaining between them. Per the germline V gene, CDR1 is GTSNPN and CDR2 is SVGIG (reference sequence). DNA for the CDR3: TGTGCCTGGAGACCAGACTACAATGAGCAGTTCTTC. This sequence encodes CAWRPDYNEQFF.

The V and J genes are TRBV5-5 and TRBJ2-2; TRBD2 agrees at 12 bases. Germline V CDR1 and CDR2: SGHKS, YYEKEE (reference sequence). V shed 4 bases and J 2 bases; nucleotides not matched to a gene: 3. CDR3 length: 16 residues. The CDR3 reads CASSQGLAGNTGELFF. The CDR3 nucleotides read TGTGCCAGCAGCCAGGGACTAGCGGGCAACACCGGGGAGCTGTTTTTT.

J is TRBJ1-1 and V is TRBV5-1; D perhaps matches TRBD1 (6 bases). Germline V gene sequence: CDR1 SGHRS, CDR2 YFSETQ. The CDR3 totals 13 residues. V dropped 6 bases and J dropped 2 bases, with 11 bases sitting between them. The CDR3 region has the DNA TGCGCCAGCAACACGGGACACAACACTGAAGCTTTCTTT. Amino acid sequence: CASNTGHNTEAFF.

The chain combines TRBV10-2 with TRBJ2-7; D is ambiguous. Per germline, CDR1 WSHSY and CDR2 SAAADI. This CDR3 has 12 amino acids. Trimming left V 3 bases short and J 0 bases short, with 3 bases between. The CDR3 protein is CASSDYSYEQYF. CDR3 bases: TGCGCCAGCAGTGATTACTCCTACGAGCAGTACTTC.

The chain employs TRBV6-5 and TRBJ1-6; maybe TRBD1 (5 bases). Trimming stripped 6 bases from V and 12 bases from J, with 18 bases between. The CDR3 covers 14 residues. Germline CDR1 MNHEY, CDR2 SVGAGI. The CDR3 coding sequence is TGTGCCAGCAGAACCGGGACGGGAGGCATACCCCTCCACTTT. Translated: CASRTGTGGIPLHF.

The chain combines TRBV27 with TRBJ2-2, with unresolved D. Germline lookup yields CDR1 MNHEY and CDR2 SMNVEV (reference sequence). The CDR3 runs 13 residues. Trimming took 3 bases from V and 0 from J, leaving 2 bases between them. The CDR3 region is CASSFSNTGELFF. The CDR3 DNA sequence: TGTGCCAGCAGTTTCTCGAACACCGGGGAGCTGTTTTTT.

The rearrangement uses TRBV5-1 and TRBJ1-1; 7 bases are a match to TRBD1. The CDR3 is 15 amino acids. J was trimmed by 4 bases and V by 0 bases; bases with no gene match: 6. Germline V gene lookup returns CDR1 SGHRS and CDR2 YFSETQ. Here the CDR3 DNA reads TGCGCCAGCAGCTTGGGGGACAGTTGGAGCACTGAAGCTTTCTTT. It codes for CASSLGDSWSTEAFF.

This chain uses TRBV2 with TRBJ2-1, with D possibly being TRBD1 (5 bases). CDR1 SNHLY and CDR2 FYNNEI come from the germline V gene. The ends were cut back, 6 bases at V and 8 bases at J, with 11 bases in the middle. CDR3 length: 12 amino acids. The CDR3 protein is CASRAGIYEQFF. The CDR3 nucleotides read TGTGCCAGCAGGGCAGGGATCTATGAGCAGTTCTTC. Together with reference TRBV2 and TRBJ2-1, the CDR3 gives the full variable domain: EPEVTQTPSHQVTQMGQEVILRCVPISNHLYFYWYRQILGQKVEFLVSFYNNEISEKSEIFDDQFSVERPDGSNFTLKIRSTKLEDSAMYFCASRAGIYEQFFGPGTRLTVL.

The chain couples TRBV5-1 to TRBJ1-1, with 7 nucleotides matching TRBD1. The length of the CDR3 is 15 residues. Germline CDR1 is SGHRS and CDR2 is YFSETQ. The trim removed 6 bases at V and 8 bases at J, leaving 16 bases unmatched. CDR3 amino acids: CASNDGTVKTGEAFF. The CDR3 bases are TGCGCCAGCAACGACGGGACAGTTAAAACTGGAGAAGCTTTCTTT.

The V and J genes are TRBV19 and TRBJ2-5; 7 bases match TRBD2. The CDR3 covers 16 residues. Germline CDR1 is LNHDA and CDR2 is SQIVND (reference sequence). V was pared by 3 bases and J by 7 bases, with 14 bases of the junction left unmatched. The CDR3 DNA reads TGTGCCAGTAGTATTTGGTTAAGGGAGGGCCGAGGGACCCAGTACTTC. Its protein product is CASSIWLREGRGTQYF. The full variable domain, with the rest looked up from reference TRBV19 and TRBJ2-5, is DGGITQSPKYLFRKEGQNVTLSCEQNLNHDAMYWYRQDPGQGLRLIYYSQIVNDFQKGDIAEGYSVSREKKESFPLTVTSAQKNPTAFYLCASSIWLREGRGTQYFGPGTRLLVL.

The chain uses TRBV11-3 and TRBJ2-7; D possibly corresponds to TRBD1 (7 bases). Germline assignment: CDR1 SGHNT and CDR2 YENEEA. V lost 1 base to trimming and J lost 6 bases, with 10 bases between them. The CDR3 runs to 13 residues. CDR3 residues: CASSLVQGGEQYF. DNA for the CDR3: TGTGCCAGCAGCTTAGTCCAGGGGGGCGAGCAGTACTTC.